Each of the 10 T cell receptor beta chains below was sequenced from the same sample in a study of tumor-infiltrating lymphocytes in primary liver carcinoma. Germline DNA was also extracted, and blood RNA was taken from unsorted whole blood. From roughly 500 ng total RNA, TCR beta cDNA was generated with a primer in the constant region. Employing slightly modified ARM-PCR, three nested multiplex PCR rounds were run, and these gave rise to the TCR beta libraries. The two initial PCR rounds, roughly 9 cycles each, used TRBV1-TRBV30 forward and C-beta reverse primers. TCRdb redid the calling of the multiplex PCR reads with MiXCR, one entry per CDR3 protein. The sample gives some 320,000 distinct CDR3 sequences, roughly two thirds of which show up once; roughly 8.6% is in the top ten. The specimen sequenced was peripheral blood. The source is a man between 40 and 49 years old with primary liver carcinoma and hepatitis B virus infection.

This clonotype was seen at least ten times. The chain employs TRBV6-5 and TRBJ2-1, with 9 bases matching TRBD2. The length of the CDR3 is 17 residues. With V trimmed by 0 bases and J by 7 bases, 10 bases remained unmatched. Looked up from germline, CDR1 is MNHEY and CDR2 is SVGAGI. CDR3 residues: CASSYSGLAGWLNEQFF. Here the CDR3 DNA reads TGTGCCAGCAGTTACTCTGGGCTAGCGGGGTGGCTAAATGAGCAGTTCTTC.

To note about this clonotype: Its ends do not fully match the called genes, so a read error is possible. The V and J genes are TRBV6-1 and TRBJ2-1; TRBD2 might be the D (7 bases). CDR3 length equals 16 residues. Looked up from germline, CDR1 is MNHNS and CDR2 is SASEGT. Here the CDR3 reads CAGSEDAGAVYNEQFF. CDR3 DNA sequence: TGTGCCGGCAGTGAAGATGCGGGGGCGGTCTACAATGAGCAGTTCTTC.

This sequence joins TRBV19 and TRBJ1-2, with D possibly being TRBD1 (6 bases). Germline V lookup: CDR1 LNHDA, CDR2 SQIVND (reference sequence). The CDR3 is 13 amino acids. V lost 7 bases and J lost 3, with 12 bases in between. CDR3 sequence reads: CASIKAGDYGYTF. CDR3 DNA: TGTGCCAGTATAAAGGCAGGGGACTATGGCTACACCTTC.

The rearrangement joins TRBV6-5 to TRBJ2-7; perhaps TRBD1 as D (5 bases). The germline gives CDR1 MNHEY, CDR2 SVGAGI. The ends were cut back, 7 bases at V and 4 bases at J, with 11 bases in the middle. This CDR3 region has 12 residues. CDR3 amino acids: CASNSPGYEQYF. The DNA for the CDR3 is TGTGCCAGCAATTCCCCAGGGTACGAGCAGTACTTC.

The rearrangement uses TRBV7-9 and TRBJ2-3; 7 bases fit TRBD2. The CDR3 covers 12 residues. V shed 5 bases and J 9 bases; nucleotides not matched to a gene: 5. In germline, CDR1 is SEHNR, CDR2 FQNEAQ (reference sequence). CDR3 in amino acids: CASSAGDWTQYF. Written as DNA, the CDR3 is TGTGCCAGCAGCGCGGGGGACTGGACGCAGTATTTT.

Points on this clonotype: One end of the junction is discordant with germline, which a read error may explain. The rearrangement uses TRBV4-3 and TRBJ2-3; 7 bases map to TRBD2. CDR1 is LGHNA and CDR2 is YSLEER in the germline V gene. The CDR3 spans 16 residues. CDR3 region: CASSPYRGGEQDTQYF. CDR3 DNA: TGCGCTAGCAGCCCCTACCGGGGAGGGGAGCAAGATACGCAGTATTTT.

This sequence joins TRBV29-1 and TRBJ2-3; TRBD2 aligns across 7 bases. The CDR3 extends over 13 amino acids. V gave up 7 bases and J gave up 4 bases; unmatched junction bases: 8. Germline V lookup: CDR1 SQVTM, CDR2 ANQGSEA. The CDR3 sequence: CSAPPGRADTQYF. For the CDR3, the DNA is TGCAGCGCGCCCCCTGGGAGGGCAGATACGCAGTATTTT.

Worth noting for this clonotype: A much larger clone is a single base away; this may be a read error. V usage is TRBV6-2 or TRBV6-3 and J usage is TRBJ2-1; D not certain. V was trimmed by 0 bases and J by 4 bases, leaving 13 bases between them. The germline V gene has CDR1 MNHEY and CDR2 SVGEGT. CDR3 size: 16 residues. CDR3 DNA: TGTGCCAGCAGTTACTCGACCGAGCCCCTATACAATGAGCAGTTCTTC. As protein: CASSYSTEPLYNEQFF.

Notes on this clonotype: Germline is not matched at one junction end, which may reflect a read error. The CDR3 coding sequence is TGTGCCAGCAGTGTCCAGACAGGGGAAAATGGAAAACTGTTTTTT. Protein sequence: CASSVQTGENGKLFF. The chain has TRBV6-1 and TRBJ1-4, with 8 bases lining up with TRBD1. Germline V gives CDR1 MNHNS, CDR2 SASEGT. The CDR3 contains 15 residues.

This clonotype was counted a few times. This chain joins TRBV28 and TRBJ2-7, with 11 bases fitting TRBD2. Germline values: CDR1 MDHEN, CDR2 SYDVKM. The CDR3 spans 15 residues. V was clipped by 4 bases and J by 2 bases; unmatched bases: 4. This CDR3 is CASSSGTSGPYEQYF. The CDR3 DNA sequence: TGTGCCAGCAGTTCCGGGACTAGCGGACCCTACGAGCAGTACTTC.